The present T cell receptor (beta chain) was sequenced within a study of immune evolution from preneoplasia to lung adenocarcinoma. Study results and caveats: Normal lung had the highest top T cell clone frequencies. Later-stage lesions appeared to have more T cells, more diversity, less clonality.

Patient tissue came from resections in Japan or China, 2014–2017. Two lung cancer pathologists independently confirmed each histologic diagnosis. Sequencing was performed with immunoSEQ multiplex PCR; in TCRdb, only in-frame clones are kept and a portion is missing. Of thousands of clones in the sample, about four fifths are singletons; the top ten hold roughly 9.8%. On this clone itself: Its target is unknown.

The sequenced sample was FFPE adjacent normal lung tissue. The clonotype was recovered from an older donor with lung adenocarcinoma.

CDR3 protein: CASGLPPLGDTQYF. CDR3 nucleotides: TGTGCTAGTGGTTTGCCGCCATTGGGGGATACGCAGTATTTT. The chain is built from TRBV12-5 and TRBJ2-3; D uncertain. V shed 2 bases and J shed 6 bases, with 12 bases lying between them. From germline, CDR1 is LGHNT and CDR2 FRNRAP. The CDR3 extends over 14 amino acids.